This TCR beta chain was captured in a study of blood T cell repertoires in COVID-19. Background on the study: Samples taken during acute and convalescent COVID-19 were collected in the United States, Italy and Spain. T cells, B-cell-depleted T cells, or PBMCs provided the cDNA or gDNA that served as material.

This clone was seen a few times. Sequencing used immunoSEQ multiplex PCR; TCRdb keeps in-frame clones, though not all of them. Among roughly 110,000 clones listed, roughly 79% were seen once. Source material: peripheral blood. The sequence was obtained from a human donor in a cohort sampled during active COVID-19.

The CDR3 region has the DNA TGTGCCAGCGCGACCGATGACTCGGTTTACAATGAGCAGTTCTTC. This translates into CASATDDSVYNEQFF. The chain carries TRBV9 and TRBJ2-1; D ambiguous. Germline CDR1 reads SGDLS; CDR2 reads YYNGEE. V lost 7 bases to trimming and J lost 4 bases, with 18 bases between them. The length of the CDR3 is 15 residues.